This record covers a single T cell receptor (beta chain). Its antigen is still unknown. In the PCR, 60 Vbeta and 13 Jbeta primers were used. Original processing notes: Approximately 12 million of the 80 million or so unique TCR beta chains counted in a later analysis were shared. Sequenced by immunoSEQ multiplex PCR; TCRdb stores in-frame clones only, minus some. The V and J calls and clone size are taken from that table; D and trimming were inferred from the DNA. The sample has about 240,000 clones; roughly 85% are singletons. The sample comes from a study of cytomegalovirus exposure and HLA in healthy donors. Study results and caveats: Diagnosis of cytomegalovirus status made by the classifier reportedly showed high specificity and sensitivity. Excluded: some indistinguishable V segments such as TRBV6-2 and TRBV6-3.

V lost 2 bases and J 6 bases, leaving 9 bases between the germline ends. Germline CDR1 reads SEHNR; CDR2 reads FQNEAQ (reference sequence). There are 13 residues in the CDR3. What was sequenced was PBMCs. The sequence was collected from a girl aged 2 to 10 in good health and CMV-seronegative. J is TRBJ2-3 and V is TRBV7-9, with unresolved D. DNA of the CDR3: TGTGCCAGCAGCTTAACAGCCTTCGATACGCAGTATTTT. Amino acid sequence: CASSLTAFDTQYF.